These 9 T cell receptor beta chains originate from one sample sequenced in a study of tumor and adjacent non-tumor tissue in lung cancer listed by TCRdb under 2018. Libraries were constructed by multiplex PCR. The listed sequencing device is Illumina HiSeq 2500. TCRbeta libraries were constructed through three rounds of nested PCR with primers (Table S4) according to protocols adapted from ARM-PCR. TCRdb reprocessing: public reads trimmed at Q25 with fastp, clones called with MiXCR, in-frame beta chains kept. Rows are combined by CDR3 protein, so each entry shows the most common genes and DNA. Across this sample there are 55,000 to 70,000 distinct CDR3 sequences, with 60% seen only once. 20% to 25% of the sample comes from the top ten. Bulk unsorted tissue served as the source for RNA extraction, and RNA quality was assessed using a NanoDrop ND-1000 and an Agilent 2100. The sequencing input was lung tumor tissue. All receptors derive from a middle-aged man with non-small cell lung cancer.

The rearrangement links TRBV20-1 to TRBJ1-2; 9 bases align to TRBD1. Germline V lookup: CDR1 DFQATT, CDR2 SNEGSKA (reference sequence). This CDR3 is built from 14 residues. The CDR3 spells CIGITGTGSYGYTF. The CDR3, as DNA: TGCATTGGAATAACCGGGACAGGGAGCTATGGCTACACCTTC.

This clonotype was observed many times. V and J are TRBV6-2 or TRBV6-3 and TRBJ1-5; D is unresolved. The CDR3 sequence is 13 residues long. Per germline, CDR1 MNHEY and CDR2 SVGEGT. Trimming pared 4 bases from V and 7 bases from J, leaving 11 bases between. CDR3 DNA: TGTGCCAGCAGTTCCAACACTGGACAGCCCCAGCATTTT. It yields the protein CASSSNTGQPQHF.

This clonotype showed up just a few times. This chain uses TRBV15 with TRBJ2-5; D might be TRBD1 or TRBD2, each matching 5 bases. V was cut by 5 bases and J by 0 bases, with 10 bases left in between. Germline V gene lookup returns CDR1 LNHNV and CDR2 YYDKDF (reference sequence). This CDR3 is 14 amino acids long. The CDR3 DNA is TGTGCCACCAGCGGGGGACGGAACCAAGAGACCCAGTACTTC. It codes for CATSGGRNQETQYF. The full variable domain, with the rest looked up from reference TRBV15 and TRBJ2-5, is DAMVIQNPRYQVTQFGKPVTLSCSQTLNHNVMYWYQQKSSQAPKLLFHYYDKDFNNEADTPDNFQSRRPNTSFCFLDIRSPGLGDTAMYLCATSGGRNQETQYFGPGTRLLVL.

This clonotype was detected only a few times. The V call is TRBV28, the J call TRBJ1-5; the D gene is possibly TRBD1 (6 bases). V was clipped by 4 bases and J by 11 bases, with 18 bases between them. The V gene's germline CDR1 is MDHEN and CDR2 SYDVKM. The CDR3 is made up of 14 amino acids. The CDR3: CASSSGTRLPAQHF. The CDR3 DNA reads TGTGCCAGCAGTTCCGGGACACGACTTCCAGCCCAGCATTTT.

With regard to this clonotype: The CDR3 end shows no conserved phenylalanine or tryptophan, and so a read error is likely. The chain carries TRBV12-3 or TRBV12-4 and TRBJ1-1, with D possibly matching TRBD1 (5 bases). V dropped 6 bases and J dropped 7 bases, with 9 bases sitting between them. The CDR3 contains 11 residues. The CDR3 sequence: CASSFQGEAFL. CDR3 sequence (DNA): TGTGCCAGCAGCTTTCAGGGTGAAGCTTTCCTT.

To note about this clonotype: This may come from a read error, since a much larger clone is one base off. The CDR3 DNA is TGTGCCAACAGGGACAGGGGGTTCTCCTACAATGAGCAGTTCTTC. Translated, it gives CANRDRGFSYNEQFF. This rearrangement joins TRBV6-1 to TRBJ2-1; 11 nucleotides align to TRBD1. Germline V gene lookup returns CDR1 MNHNS and CDR2 SASEGT. The CDR3 runs to 15 residues. The junction had 5 bases not matched to a gene; V was cut back by 10 bases and J by 0 bases.

Concerning this clonotype itself: Its ends do not fully match the called genes, so a read error is possible. In nucleotides, the CDR3 is TGTGTCTGGACTTTAAGACTGTTTGGAAACACCATATATTTT. Translated: CVWTLRLFGNTIYF. J is TRBJ1-3 and V is TRBV30; no firm D call. There are 14 residues in the CDR3. CDR1 is GTSNPN, CDR2 SVGIG, per germline (reference sequence).

This clonotype was picked up many times. The CDR3 loop reads CASSYSTGAGELFF. The CDR3 DNA is TGTGCCAGCAGTTACTCGACGGGGGCCGGGGAGCTGTTTTTT. This chain connects TRBV6-5 to TRBJ2-2; possibly TRBD2 for D (6 bases). The ends were cut back, 0 bases at V and 6 bases at J, with 8 bases in the middle. Germline assignment: CDR1 MNHEY and CDR2 SVGAGI. The CDR3 loop spans 14 amino acids.

This clonotype was observed a handful of times. A much larger clone lies a single base off, so this may be a read error. The chain recombines TRBV10-2 with TRBJ1-4; the D is unclear. Germline CDR1 reads WSHSY; CDR2 reads SAAADI. The CDR3 has 13 residues. The CDR3 coding sequence is TGCGCCAACAGTGATGGACTAGGGGAAAAACTGTTTTTT. Its protein is CANSDGLGEKLFF.